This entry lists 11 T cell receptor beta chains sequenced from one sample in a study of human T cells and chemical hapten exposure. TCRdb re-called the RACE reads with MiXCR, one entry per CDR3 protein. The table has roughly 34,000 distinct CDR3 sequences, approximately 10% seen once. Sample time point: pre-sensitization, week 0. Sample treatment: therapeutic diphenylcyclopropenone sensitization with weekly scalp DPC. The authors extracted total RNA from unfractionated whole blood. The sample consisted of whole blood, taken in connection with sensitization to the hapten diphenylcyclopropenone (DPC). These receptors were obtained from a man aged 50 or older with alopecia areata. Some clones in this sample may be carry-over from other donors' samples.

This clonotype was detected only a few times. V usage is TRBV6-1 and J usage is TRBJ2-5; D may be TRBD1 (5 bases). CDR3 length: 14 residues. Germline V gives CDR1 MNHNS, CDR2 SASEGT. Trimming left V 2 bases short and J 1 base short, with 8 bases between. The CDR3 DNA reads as TGTGCCAGCAGTGAACAGGGATTCCAAGAGACCCAGTACTTC. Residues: CASSEQGFQETQYF.

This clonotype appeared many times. CDR3 nucleotides: TGTGCCAGCAGTTGGAACAGGGAGGTGAACACTGAAGCTTTCTTT. It specifies CASSWNREVNTEAFF. This chain connects TRBV6-5 to TRBJ1-1, with TRBD1 as a possible D gene (6 bases). CDR1 is MNHEY and CDR2 is SVGAGI in the germline V gene. V was trimmed by 4 bases and J by 0 bases, leaving 12 bases between them. CDR3 length: 15 residues.

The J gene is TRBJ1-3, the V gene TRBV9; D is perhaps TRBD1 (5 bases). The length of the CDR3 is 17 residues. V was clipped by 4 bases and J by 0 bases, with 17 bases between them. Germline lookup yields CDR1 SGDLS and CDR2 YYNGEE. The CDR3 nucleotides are TGTGCCAGCAGCAAGAGGACAATGGCATTCTCTGGAAACACCATATATTTT. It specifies CASSKRTMAFSGNTIYF.

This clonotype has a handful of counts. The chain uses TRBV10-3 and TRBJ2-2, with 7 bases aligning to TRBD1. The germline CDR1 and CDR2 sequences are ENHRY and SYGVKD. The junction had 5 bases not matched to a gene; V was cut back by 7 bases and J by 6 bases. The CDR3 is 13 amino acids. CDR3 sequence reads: CAIKQGDPGELFF. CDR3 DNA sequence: TGTGCCATCAAGCAGGGGGACCCCGGGGAGCTGTTTTTT.

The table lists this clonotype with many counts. CDR3 loop: CASSLVGALEQYF. DNA for the CDR3: TGTGCCAGCAGCTTAGTGGGTGCCCTCGAGCAGTACTTC. The rearrangement links TRBV7-9 to TRBJ2-7; D unresolved. V lost 1 base to trimming and J lost 6 bases, with 10 bases between them. Germline V CDR1 and CDR2: SEHNR, FQNEAQ (reference sequence). CDR3 length equals 13 residues.

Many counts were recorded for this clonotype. The CDR3 region has the DNA TGTGCCAGCGTGACTAGCGGAGGGGTGGAGACCCAGTACTTC. As protein: CASVTSGGVETQYF. This chain connects TRBV6-2 or TRBV6-3 to TRBJ2-5; TRBD2 agrees at 9 bases. CDR3 size: 14 residues. The trim removed 8 bases at V and 5 bases at J, leaving 9 bases unmatched. Per the germline V gene, CDR1 is MNHEY and CDR2 is SVGEGT.

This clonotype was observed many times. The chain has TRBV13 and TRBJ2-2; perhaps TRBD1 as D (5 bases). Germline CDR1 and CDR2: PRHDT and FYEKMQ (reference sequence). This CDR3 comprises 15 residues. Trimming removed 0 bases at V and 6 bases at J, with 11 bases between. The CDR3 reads CASSLGARVAGELFF. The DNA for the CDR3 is TGTGCCAGCAGCTTAGGTGCCAGGGTTGCCGGGGAGCTGTTTTTT.

The CDR3 DNA follows: TGTGCCAGCAGTTCCCCTGCTAGCGGGAGTTACGAGCAGTACTTC. This translates into CASSSPASGSYEQYF. The J gene is TRBJ2-7, the V gene TRBV28; 10 bases map to TRBD2. The CDR3 is made up of 15 amino acids. V trimming: 4 bases; J trimming: 4 bases; junction bases outside the gene matches: 7. CDR1 is MDHEN, CDR2 SYDVKM, per germline.

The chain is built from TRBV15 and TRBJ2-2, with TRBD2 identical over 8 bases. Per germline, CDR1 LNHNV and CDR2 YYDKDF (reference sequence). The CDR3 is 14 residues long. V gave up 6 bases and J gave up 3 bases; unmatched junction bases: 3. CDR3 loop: CATRPSGHTGELFF. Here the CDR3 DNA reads TGTGCCACCAGGCCTAGCGGGCACACCGGGGAGCTGTTTTTT. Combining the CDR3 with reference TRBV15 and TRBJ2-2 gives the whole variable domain DAMVIQNPRYQVTQFGKPVTLSCSQTLNHNVMYWYQQKSSQAPKLLFHYYDKDFNNEADTPDNFQSRRPNTSFCFLDIRSPGLGDTAMYLCATRPSGHTGELFFGEGSRLTVL.

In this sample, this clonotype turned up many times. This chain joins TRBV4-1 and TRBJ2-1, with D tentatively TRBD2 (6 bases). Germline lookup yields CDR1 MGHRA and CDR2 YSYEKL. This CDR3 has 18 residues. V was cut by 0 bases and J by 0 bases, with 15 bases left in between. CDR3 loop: CASSQDGAGRSSYNEQFF. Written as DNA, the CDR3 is TGCGCCAGCAGCCAAGATGGAGCGGGCAGGAGCTCCTACAATGAGCAGTTCTTC.

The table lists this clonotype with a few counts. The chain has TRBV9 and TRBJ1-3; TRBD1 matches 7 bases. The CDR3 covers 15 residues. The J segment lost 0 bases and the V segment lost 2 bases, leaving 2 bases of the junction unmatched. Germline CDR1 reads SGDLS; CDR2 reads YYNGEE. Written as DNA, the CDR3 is TGTGCCAGCAGCGTGACAGGGAGCTCTGGAAACACCATATATTTT. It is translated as CASSVTGSSGNTIYF.